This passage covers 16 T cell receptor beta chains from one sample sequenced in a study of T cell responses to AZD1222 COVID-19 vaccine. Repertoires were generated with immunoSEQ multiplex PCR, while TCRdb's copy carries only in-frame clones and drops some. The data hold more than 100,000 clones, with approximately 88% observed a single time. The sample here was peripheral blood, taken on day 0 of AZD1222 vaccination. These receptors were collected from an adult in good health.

The CDR3 region has the DNA TGTGCCAGCAGAGGACGCGTTGGTGCTCGGGAGCCCCAGCATTTT. Its translation: CASRGRVGAREPQHF. The chain recombines TRBV27 with TRBJ1-5; the D is unclear. The CDR3 runs to 15 residues. Looked up from germline, CDR1 is MNHEY and CDR2 is SMNVEV (reference sequence). Trimming shortened V by 6 bases and J by 8 bases, and 20 bases separated the two germline ends.

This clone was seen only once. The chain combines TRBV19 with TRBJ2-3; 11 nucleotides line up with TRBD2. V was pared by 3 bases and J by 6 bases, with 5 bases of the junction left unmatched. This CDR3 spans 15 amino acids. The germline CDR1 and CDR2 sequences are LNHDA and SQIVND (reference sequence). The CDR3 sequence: CASSIIAGGPDTQYF. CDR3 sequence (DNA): TGTGCCAGTAGTATTATAGCGGGAGGGCCGGATACGCAGTATTTT.

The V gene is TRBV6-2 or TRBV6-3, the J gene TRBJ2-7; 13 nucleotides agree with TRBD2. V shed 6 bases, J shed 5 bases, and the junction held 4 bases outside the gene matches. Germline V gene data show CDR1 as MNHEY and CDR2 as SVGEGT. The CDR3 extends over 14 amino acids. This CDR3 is CASSRLAGGNEQYF. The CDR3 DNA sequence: TGTGCCAGCAGCAGACTAGCGGGAGGCAACGAGCAGTACTTC.

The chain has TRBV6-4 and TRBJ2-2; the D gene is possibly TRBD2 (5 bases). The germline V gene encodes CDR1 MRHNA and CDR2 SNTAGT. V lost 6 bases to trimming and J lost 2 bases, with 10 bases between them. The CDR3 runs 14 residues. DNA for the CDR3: TGTGCCAGCAGAGAAGACTACAACACCGGGGAGCTGTTTTTT. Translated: CASREDYNTGELFF.

The CDR3 DNA reads as TGTGCCAGCTCACCCCAAAGAGACAGTTCCCATGAAAAACTGTTTTTT. This gives the protein CASSPQRDSSHEKLFF. This rearrangement joins TRBV18 to TRBJ1-4, with TRBD1 as a possible D gene (5 bases). This CDR3 is 16 amino acids long. Looked up from germline, CDR1 is KGHSH and CDR2 is LQKENI. V was pared by 3 bases and J by 6 bases, with 17 bases between.

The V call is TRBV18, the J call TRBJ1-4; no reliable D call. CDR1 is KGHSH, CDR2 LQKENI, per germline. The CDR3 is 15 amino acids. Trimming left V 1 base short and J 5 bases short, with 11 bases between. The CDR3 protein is CASSPRRGSNEKLFF. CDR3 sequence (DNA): TGTGCCAGCTCACCACGTCGGGGAAGCAATGAAAAACTGTTTTTT.

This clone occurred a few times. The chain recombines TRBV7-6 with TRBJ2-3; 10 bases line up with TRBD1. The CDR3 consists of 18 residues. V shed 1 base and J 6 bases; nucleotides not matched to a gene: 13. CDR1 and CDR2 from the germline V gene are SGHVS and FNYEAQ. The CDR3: CASSLGGYGTGAADTQYF. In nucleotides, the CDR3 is TGTGCCAGCAGCTTAGGGGGTTACGGGACAGGGGCCGCCGATACGCAGTATTTT.

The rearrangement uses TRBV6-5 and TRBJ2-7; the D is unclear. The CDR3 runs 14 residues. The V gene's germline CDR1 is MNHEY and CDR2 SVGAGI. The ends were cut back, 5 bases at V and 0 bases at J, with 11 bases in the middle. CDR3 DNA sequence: TGTGCCAGCAGTAGTTCCAATCCCTCCTACGAGCAGTACTTC. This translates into CASSSSNPSYEQYF.

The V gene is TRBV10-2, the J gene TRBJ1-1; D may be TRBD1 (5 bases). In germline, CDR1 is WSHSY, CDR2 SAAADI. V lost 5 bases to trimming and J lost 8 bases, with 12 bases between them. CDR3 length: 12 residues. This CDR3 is CASSSPGTEAFF. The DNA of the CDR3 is TGCGCCAGCAGTTCTCCCGGGACGGAAGCTTTCTTT.

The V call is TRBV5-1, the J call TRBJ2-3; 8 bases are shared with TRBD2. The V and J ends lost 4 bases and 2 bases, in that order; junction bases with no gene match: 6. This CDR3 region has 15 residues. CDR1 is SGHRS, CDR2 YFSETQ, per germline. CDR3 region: CASSQTSGSTDTQYF. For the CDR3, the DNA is TGCGCCAGCAGCCAAACTAGCGGCTCCACAGATACGCAGTATTTT.

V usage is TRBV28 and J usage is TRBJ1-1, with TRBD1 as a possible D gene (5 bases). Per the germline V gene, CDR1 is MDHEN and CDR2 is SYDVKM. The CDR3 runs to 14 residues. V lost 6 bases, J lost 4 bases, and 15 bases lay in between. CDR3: CASSLGAIGTEAFF. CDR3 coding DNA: TGTGCCAGCAGCCTAGGGGCGATCGGCACTGAAGCTTTCTTT.

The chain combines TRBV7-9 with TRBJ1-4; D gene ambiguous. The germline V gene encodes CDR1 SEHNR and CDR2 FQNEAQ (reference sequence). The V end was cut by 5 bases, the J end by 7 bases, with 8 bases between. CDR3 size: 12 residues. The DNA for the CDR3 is TGTGCCAGCAGCGGGGTTTCTGAAAAACTGTTTTTT. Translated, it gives CASSGVSEKLFF.

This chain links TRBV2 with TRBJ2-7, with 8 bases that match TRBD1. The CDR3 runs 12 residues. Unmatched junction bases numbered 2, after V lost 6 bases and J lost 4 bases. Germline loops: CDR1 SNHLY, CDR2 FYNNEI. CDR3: CASRTGGYEQYF. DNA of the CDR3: TGTGCCAGCAGAACAGGGGGGTACGAGCAGTACTTC.

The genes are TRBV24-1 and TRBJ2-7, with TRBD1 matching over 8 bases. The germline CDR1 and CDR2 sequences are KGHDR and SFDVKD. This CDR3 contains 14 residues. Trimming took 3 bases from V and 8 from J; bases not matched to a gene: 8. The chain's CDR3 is CATSDTDRVYKQYF. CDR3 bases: TGTGCCACCAGTGATACGGACAGGGTCTATAAGCAGTACTTC.

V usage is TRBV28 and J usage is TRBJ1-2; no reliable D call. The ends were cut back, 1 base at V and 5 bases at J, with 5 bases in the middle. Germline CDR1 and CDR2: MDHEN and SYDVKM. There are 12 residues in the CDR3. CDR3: CASSLSGYGYTF. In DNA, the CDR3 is TGTGCCAGCAGTTTATCTGGGTATGGCTACACCTTC.

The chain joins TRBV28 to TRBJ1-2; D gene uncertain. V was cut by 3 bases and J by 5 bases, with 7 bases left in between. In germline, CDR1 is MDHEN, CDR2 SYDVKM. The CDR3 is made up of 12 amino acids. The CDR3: CASSLAVYGYTF. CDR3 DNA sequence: TGTGCCAGCAGTTTGGCAGTTTATGGCTACACCTTC.